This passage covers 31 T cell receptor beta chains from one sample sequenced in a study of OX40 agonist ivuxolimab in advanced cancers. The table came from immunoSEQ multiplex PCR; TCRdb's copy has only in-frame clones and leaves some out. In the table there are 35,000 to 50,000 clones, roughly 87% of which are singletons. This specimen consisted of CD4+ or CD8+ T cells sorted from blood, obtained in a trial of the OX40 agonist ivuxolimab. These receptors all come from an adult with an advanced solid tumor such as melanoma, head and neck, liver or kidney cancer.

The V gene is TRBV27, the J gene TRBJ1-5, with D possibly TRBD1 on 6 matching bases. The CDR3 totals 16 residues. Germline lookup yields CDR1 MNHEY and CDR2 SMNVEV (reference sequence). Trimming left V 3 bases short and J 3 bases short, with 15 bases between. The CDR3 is CASSLRQVAANQPQHF. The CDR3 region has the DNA TGTGCCAGCAGTTTGCGACAGGTTGCCGCCAATCAGCCCCAGCATTTT.

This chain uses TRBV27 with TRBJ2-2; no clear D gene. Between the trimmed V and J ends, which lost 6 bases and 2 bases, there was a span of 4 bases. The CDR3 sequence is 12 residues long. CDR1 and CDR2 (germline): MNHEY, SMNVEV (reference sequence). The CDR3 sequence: CASSPNTGELFF. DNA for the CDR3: TGTGCCAGCAGCCCTAACACCGGGGAGCTGTTTTTT.

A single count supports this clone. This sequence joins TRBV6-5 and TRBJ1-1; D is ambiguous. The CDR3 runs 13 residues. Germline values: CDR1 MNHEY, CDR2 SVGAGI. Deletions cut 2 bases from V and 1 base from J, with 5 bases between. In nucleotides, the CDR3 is TGTGCCAGCAGTTACATGTGGAACACTGAAGCTTTCTTT. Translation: CASSYMWNTEAFF.

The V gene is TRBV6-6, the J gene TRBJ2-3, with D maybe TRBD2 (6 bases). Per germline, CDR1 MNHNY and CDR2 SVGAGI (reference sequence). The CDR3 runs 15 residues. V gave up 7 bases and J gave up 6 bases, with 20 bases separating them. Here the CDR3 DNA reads TGTGCCAGCAACCGACGGCGGGGCGAGGGTGATACGCAGTATTTT. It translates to CASNRRRGEGDTQYF.

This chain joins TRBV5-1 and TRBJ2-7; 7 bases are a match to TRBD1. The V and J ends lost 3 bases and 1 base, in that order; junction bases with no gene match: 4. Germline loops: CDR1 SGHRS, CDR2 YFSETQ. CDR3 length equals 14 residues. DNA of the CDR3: TGCGCCAGCAGCTATCCGGGACAGTCCTACGAGCAGTACTTC. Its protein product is CASSYPGQSYEQYF.

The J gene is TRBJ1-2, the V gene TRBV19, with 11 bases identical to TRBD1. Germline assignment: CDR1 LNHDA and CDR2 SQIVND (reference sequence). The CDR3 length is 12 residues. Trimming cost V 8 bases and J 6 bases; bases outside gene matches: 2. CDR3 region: CASGQGADGYTF. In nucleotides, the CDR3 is TGTGCCAGTGGACAGGGGGCAGATGGCTACACCTTC.

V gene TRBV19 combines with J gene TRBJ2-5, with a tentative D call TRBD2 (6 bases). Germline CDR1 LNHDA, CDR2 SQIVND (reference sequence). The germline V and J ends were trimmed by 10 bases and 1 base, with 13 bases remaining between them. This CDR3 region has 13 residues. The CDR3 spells CAITGDRQETQYF. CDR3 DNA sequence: TGTGCCATTACGGGGGACCGCCAAGAGACCCAGTACTTC.

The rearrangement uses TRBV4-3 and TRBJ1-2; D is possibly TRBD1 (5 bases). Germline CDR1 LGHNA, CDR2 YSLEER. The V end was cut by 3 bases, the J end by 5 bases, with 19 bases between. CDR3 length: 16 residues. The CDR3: CASSHSYVTESYGYTF. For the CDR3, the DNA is TGCGCCAGCAGCCATTCGTACGTGACAGAATCGTATGGCTACACCTTC.

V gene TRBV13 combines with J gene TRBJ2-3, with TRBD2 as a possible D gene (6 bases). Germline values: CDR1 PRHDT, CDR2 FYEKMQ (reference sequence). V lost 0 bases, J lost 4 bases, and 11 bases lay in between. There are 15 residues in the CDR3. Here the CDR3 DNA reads TGTGCCAGCAGCTTAGGAGTGAGCGGGTCAGATACGCAGTATTTT. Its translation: CASSLGVSGSDTQYF.

The CDR3 here is CASSKITGWTNEKLFF. CDR3 nucleotide sequence: TGTGCCAGCAGCAAAATAACAGGGTGGACTAATGAAAAACTGTTTTTT. V and J are TRBV9 and TRBJ1-4; tentatively, D is TRBD1 (6 bases). In germline, CDR1 is SGDLS, CDR2 YYNGEE. V lost 4 bases to trimming and J lost 2 bases, with 15 bases between them. The CDR3 extends over 16 amino acids.

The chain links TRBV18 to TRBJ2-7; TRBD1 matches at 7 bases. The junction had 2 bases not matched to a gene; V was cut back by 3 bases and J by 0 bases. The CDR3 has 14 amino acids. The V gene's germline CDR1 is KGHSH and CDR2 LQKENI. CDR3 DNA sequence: TGTGCCAGCTCACCGGGGGACAGCTCCTACGAGCAGTACTTC. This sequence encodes CASSPGDSSYEQYF.

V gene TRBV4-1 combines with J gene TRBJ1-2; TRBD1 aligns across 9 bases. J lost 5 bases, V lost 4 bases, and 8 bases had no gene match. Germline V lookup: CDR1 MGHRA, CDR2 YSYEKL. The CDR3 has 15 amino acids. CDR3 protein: CASSPRDRERYGYTF. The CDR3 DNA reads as TGCGCCAGCAGCCCCCGGGACAGGGAGCGATATGGCTACACCTTC.

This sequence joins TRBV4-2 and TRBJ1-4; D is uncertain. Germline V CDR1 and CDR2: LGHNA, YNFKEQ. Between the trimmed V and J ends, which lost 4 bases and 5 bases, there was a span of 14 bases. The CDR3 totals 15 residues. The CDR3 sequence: CASSPPGAQNEKLFF. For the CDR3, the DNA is TGTGCCAGCAGCCCACCGGGAGCCCAAAATGAAAAACTGTTTTTT.

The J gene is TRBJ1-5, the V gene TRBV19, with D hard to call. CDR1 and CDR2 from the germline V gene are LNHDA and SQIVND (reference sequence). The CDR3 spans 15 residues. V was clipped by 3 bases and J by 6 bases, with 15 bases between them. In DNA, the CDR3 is TGTGCCAGTAGTATTTATCACAGCTTGGGTCAGCCCCAGCATTTT. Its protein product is CASSIYHSLGQPQHF.

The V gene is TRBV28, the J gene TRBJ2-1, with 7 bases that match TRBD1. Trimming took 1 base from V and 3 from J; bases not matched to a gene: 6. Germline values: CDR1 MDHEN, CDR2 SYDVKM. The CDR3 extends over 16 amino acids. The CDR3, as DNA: TGTGCCAGCAGTTTATTCGCCCAGGGGGACTACAATGAGCAGTTCTTC. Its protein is CASSLFAQGDYNEQFF.

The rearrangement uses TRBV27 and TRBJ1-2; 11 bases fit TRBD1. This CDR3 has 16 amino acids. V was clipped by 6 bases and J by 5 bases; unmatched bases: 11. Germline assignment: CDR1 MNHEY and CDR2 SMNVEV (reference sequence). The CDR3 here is CASRTTTGTGGYGYTF. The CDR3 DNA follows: TGTGCCAGCAGAACTACTACCGGGACAGGGGGTTATGGCTACACCTTC.

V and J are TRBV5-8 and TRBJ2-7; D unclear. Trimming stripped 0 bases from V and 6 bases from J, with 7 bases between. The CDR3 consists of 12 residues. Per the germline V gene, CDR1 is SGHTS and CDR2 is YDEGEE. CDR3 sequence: CASSLGLAEQYV. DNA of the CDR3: TGTGCCAGCAGCTTGGGGTTAGCCGAGCAGTACGTC.

The CDR3 DNA follows: TGTGCCAGCAGTGCCATGGGGTGGGAGACCCAGTACTTC. Protein sequence: CASSAMGWETQYF. The V and J genes are TRBV28 and TRBJ2-5; no clear D. Germline values: CDR1 MDHEN, CDR2 SYDVKM. This CDR3 contains 13 residues. V lost 5 bases and J lost 5, with 12 bases in between.

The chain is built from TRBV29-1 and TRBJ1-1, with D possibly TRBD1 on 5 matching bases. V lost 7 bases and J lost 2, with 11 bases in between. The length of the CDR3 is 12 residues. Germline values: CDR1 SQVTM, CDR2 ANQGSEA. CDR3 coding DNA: TGCAGCGCCGAAGGGACTAACACTGAAGCTTTCTTT. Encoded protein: CSAEGTNTEAFF.

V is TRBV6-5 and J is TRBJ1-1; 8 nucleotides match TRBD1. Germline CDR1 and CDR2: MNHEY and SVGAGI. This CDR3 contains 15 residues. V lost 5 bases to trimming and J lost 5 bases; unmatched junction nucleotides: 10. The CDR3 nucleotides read TGTGCCAGCAGTCCCTCGCGGACAGGGAGGACTGAAGCTTTCTTT. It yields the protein CASSPSRTGRTEAFF.

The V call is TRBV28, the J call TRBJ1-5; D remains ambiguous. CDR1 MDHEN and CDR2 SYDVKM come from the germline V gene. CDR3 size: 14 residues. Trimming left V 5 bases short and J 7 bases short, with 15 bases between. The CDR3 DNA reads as TGTGCCAGCAGTAAGGTAGATTCTTGGCAGCCCCAGCATTTT. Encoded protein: CASSKVDSWQPQHF.

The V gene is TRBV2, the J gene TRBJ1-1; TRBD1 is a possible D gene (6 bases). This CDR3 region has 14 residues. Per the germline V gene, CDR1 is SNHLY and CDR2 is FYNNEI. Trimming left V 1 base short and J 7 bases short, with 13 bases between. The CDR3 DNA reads TGTGCCAGCAGTGAAGAAGTGACAGGCCTTGAAGCTTTCTTT. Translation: CASSEEVTGLEAFF.

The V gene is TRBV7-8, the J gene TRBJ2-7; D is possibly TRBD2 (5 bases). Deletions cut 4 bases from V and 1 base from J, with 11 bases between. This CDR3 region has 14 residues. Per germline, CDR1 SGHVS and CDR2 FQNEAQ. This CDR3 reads CASSSTSSSYEQYV. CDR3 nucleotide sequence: TGTGCCAGCAGCTCAACTAGTTCTTCCTACGAGCAGTACGTC.

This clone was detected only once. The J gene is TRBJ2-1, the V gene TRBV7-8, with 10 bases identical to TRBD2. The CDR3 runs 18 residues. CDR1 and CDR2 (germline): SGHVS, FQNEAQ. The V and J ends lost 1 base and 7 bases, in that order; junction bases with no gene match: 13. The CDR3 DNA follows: TGTGCCAGCAGCTTAGGGGGGAGCGGGGGGGCTCAGGGGAATGAGCAGTTCTTC. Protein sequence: CASSLGGSGGAQGNEQFF. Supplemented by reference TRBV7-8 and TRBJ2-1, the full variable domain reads GAGVSQSPRYKVAKRGQDVALRCDPISGHVSLFWYQQALGQGPEFLTYFQNEAQLDKSGLPSDRFFAERPEGSVSTLKIQRTQQEDSAVYLCASSLGGSGGAQGNEQFFGPGTRLTVL.

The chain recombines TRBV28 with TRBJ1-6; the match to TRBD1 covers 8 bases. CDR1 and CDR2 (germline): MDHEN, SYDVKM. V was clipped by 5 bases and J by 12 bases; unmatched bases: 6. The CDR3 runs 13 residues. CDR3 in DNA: TGTGCCAGCAGTATAACAGGGGGGGTACCCCTCCACTTT. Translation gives CASSITGGVPLHF.

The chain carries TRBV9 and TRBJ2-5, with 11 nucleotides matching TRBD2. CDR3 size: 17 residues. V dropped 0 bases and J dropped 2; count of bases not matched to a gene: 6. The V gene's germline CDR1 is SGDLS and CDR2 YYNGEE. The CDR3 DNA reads TGTGCCAGCAGCGTAGCGATTAGCGGGGGGGAGCAAGAGACCCAGTACTTC. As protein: CASSVAISGGEQETQYF. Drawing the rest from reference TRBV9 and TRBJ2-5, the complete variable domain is DSGVTQTPKHLITATGQRVTLRCSPRSGDLSVYWYQQSLDQGLQFLIQYYNGEERAKGNILERFSAQQFPDLHSELNLSSLELGDSALYFCASSVAISGGEQETQYFGPGTRLLVL.

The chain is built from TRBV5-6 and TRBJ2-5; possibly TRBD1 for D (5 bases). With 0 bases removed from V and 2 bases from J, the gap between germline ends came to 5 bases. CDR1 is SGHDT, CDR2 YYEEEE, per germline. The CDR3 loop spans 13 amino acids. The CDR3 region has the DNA TGTGCCAGCAGCTTGGGACAGCAAGAGACCCAGTACTTC. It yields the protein CASSLGQQETQYF.

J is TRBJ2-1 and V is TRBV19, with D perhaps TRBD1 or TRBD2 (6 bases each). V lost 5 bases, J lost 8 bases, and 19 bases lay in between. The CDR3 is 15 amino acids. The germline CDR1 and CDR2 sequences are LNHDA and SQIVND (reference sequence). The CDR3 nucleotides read TGTGCCAGTAGTCTCCCCGTTGGGGGGCATGATGAGCAGTTCTTC. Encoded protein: CASSLPVGGHDEQFF.

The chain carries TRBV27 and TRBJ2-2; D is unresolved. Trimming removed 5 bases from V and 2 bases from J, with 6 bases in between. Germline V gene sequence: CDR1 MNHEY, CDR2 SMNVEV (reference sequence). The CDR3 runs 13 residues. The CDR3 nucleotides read TGTGCCAGCAGTATGCTAAACACCGGGGAGCTGTTTTTT. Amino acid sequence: CASSMLNTGELFF.

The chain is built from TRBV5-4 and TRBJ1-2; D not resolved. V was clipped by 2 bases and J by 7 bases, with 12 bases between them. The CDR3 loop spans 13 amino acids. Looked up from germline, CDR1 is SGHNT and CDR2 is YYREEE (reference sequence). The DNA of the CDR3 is TGTGCCAGCAGCTTCCAGGCCGAGGGTGGCTACACCTTC. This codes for CASSFQAEGGYTF.

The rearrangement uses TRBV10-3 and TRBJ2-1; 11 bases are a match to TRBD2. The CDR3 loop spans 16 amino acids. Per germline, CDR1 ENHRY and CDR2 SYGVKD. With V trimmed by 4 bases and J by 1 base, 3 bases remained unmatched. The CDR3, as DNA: TGTGCCATCAGTGCGGCTAGCGGGGGGTCCTACAATGAGCAGTTCTTC. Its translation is CAISAASGGSYNEQFF.